This T cell receptor (beta chain) was found in a study of blood T cell repertoires in COVID-19. Whole-study context: Samples taken during acute and convalescent COVID-19 were collected in the United States, Italy and Spain. Sources were T cells, B-cell-depleted T cells, or PBMCs; the material itself was cDNA or gDNA.

Per the authors' pipeline: Amplified reference gene primers provided the basis for estimating nucleated cell counts. Libraries were prepared by immunoSEQ multiplex PCR; TCRdb keeps only in-frame clonotypes and omits some of them. V and J calls and clone size are given by that table; D and trimming were obtained from the DNA. The table shows fewer than 90,000 clones, with 87% occurring only once. The germline V gene has CDR1 SGHVS and CDR2 FQNEAQ. The CDR3 has 16 amino acids. Trimming cost V 5 bases and J 0 bases, with 14 bases left between them. The chain has TRBV7-8 and TRBJ2-4; D possibly corresponds to TRBD1 (6 bases). Input material: peripheral blood. The receptor's source is a male donor with acute or convalescent COVID-19. CDR3 loop: CASSPDSNLAKNIQYF. Written as DNA, the CDR3 is TGTGCCAGCAGCCCGGACAGCAACTTAGCCAAAAACATTCAGTACTTC.